This T cell receptor (beta chain) comes out of a study of cytomegalovirus exposure and HLA in healthy donors. General study points: Roughly uniform sequencing depth across donors was assumed, possibly incorrectly. TCR beta sequences numbering 15,000 to 20,000 were associated with HLA alleles at 0.05 false discovery rate in a later analysis.

Germline V gene lookup returns CDR1 LNHDA and CDR2 SQIVND (reference sequence). The length of the CDR3 is 12 residues. This clone has just a few counts. Its antigen is unidentified. A read error may produce the germline difference seen at one junction end. The PCR was carried out with 60 Vbeta primers and 13 Jbeta primers. Sequencing was performed with immunoSEQ multiplex PCR; in TCRdb, only in-frame clones are kept and a portion is missing. The table lists some 150,000 clones, around 79% of them singletons. The source material was PBMCs. V is TRBV19 and J is TRBJ2-5; D remains unclear. This TCR came from a man aged 25 to 40 in good health and CMV-seropositive. The DNA of the CDR3 is TGTGCCAGTAGTCCCTCACAAGCGAATCTGAACTTC. It encodes CASSPSQANLNF.